The 30 T cell receptor beta chains given below trace back to one sample, sequenced in a study of T cells after posttransplantation cyclophosphamide. Here immunoSEQ multiplex PCR was the method, and the copy in TCRdb shows in-frame clones only, minus some. This sample carries some 21,000 clones, approximately 98% of them seen once, and the ten largest clones take less than 0.15%. The sample consisted of naive CD8+ T cells sorted from PBMCs. The receptors were sampled from a man aged 35-49 years in good health, CMV-negative, and a related stem cell transplant donor.

This rearrangement joins TRBV28 to TRBJ2-7; D gene ambiguous. The germline CDR1 and CDR2 sequences are MDHEN and SYDVKM. The CDR3 contains 14 residues. The V gene lost 6 bases and the J gene lost 3 bases, with 15 bases spanning the gap. The CDR3 loop is CASSTAETYYEQYF. Written as DNA, the CDR3 is TGTGCCAGCAGCACCGCGGAGACCTACTACGAGCAGTACTTC.

The chain links TRBV5-4 to TRBJ1-1, with D hard to call. V gave up 0 bases and J gave up 5 bases, with 14 bases separating them. This CDR3 has 15 amino acids. The germline gives CDR1 SGHNT, CDR2 YYREEE (reference sequence). CDR3 sequence: CASSLGLNSGTEAFF. DNA of the CDR3: TGTGCCAGCAGCTTGGGTCTAAATTCGGGAACTGAAGCTTTCTTT.

The V and J genes are TRBV4-2 and TRBJ1-6, with TRBD1 matching 9 bases. This CDR3 region has 14 residues. Trimming removed 3 bases from V and 6 bases from J; junction bases left unmatched: 0. Germline-derived CDR1 and CDR2 are LGHNA and YNFKEQ. The CDR3 is CASSQGQGNSPLHF. CDR3 nucleotides: TGTGCCAGCAGCCAGGGACAGGGTAATTCACCCCTCCACTTT.

The chain combines TRBV4-1 with TRBJ2-5; possibly TRBD2 for D (6 bases). The V end was cut by 2 bases, the J end by 4 bases, with 14 bases between. Germline V CDR1 and CDR2: MGHRA, YSYEKL. This CDR3 has 15 amino acids. DNA of the CDR3: TGCGCCAGCAGCCAAAGTGGGGGGAGTGCAGAGACCCAGTACTTC. This gives the protein CASSQSGGSAETQYF.

The chain uses TRBV19 and TRBJ2-3, with 9 bases identical to TRBD2. The J segment lost 4 bases and the V segment lost 5 bases, leaving 7 bases of the junction unmatched. The CDR3 sequence is 15 residues long. Germline CDR1 and CDR2: LNHDA and SQIVND (reference sequence). The CDR3 DNA reads TGTGCCAGTAGTGATAGCGGGAGTAACGCAGATACGCAGTATTTT. Translated: CASSDSGSNADTQYF.

This chain connects TRBV10-3 to TRBJ1-1, with 7 bases aligning to TRBD1. There are 15 residues in the CDR3. CDR1 is ENHRY and CDR2 is SYGVKD in the germline V gene. V lost 6 bases, J lost 0 bases, and 7 bases stayed unmatched. In nucleotides, the CDR3 is TGTGCCATCAGCCCTATGACAGGGCTGAACACTGAAGCTTTCTTT. Translated: CAISPMTGLNTEAFF.

This clone was detected once. CDR3 nucleotides: TGTGCCACCCAAAAGGGGGGGACGTATGGCTACACCTTC. Its translation is CATQKGGTYGYTF. The chain combines TRBV5-6 with TRBJ1-2, with D tentatively TRBD1 (6 bases). There are 13 residues in the CDR3. The germline gives CDR1 SGHDT, CDR2 YYEEEE. V lost 9 bases and J lost 5, with 17 bases in between.

V usage is TRBV4-3 and J usage is TRBJ2-3; 8 positions match TRBD2. Germline V gives CDR1 LGHNA, CDR2 YSLEER. The length of the CDR3 is 16 residues. J was trimmed by 4 bases and V by 5 bases; bases with no gene match: 11. This CDR3 reads CASSFTAGGGADTQYF. Written as DNA, the CDR3 is TGCGCCAGCAGCTTCACGGCGGGGGGTGGGGCAGATACGCAGTATTTT.

The chain has TRBV6-1 and TRBJ2-1, with D tentatively TRBD1 (8 bases). V was trimmed by 4 bases and J by 6 bases, leaving 16 bases between them. The CDR3 contains 15 residues. Germline V CDR1 and CDR2: MNHNS, SASEGT. The chain's CDR3 is CASSGYRGEGNEQFF. CDR3 nucleotide sequence: TGTGCCAGCAGTGGATACAGGGGGGAGGGCAATGAGCAGTTCTTC.

The V call is TRBV7-2, the J call TRBJ1-5; TRBD1 is a possible D gene (6 bases). In germline, CDR1 is SGHTA, CDR2 FQGNSA. V lost 5 bases to trimming and J lost 6 bases, with 14 bases between them. This CDR3 region has 14 residues. CDR3 residues: CASSRSGTSQPQHF. As DNA, the CDR3 is TGTGCCAGCAGCAGATCCGGGACAAGTCAGCCCCAGCATTTT.

The V call is TRBV28, the J call TRBJ1-5, with D hard to call. The germline gives CDR1 MDHEN, CDR2 SYDVKM. Deletions cut 6 bases from V and 0 bases from J, with 24 bases between. The CDR3 runs to 19 residues. The CDR3 DNA is TGTGCCAGCAGCCCTTCCATCCCTCGGTCAAGTTATAGCAATCAGCCCCAGCATTTT. Translated: CASSPSIPRSSYSNQPQHF.

The V call is TRBV15, the J call TRBJ1-1, with D maybe TRBD1 (5 bases). V was cut by 5 bases and J by 0 bases, with 13 bases left in between. The CDR3 has 15 residues. CDR1 and CDR2 (germline): LNHNV, YYDKDF (reference sequence). The chain's CDR3 is CATSSSGALNTEAFF. CDR3 in DNA: TGTGCCACCAGCTCTAGCGGGGCCCTGAACACTGAAGCTTTCTTT.

The chain is built from TRBV28 and TRBJ1-5, with D possibly being TRBD1 (6 bases). Germline values: CDR1 MDHEN, CDR2 SYDVKM. Trimming shortened V by 5 bases and J by 2 bases, and 13 bases separated the two germline ends. The CDR3 is 15 residues long. CDR3 bases: TGTGCCAGCAGTCCAACAGGGAGGGGCAATCAGCCCCAGCATTTT. It yields the protein CASSPTGRGNQPQHF.

The count of this clone is one. This rearrangement joins TRBV7-8 to TRBJ2-2; tentatively, D is TRBD1 (5 bases). The germline V gene has CDR1 SGHVS and CDR2 FQNEAQ. This CDR3 spans 16 amino acids. V was shortened by 5 bases and J by 2 bases, with 15 bases between the two germline ends. The CDR3 DNA is TGTGCCAGCAGCCCGCACACAGGACCTAACACCGGGGAGCTGTTTTTT. Protein: CASSPHTGPNTGELFF.

The chain joins TRBV27 to TRBJ1-2; tentatively, D is TRBD1 (5 bases). V was trimmed by 2 bases and J by 8 bases, leaving 15 bases between them. Per germline, CDR1 MNHEY and CDR2 SMNVEV (reference sequence). The CDR3 totals 14 residues. CDR3 protein: CASSLTGLSHGYTF. Here the CDR3 DNA reads TGTGCCAGCAGTTTAACAGGCCTCTCTCACGGCTACACCTTC.

This chain links TRBV28 with TRBJ2-5; D may be TRBD1 (5 bases). V was shortened by 3 bases and J by 1 base, with 9 bases between the two germline ends. The CDR3 has 14 residues. The germline V gene has CDR1 MDHEN and CDR2 SYDVKM. In nucleotides, the CDR3 is TGTGCCAGCAGTTTGGATGACAGCCAAGAGACCCAGTACTTC. It encodes CASSLDDSQETQYF.

CDR3 amino acids: CASRTGLGSPLHF. In DNA form, the CDR3 reads TGCGCCAGCAGGACAGGTCTGGGTTCACCCCTCCACTTT. The chain recombines TRBV10-2 with TRBJ1-6; TRBD1 is a possible D gene (6 bases). CDR3 size: 13 residues. The V gene's germline CDR1 is WSHSY and CDR2 SAAADI. V lost 6 bases to trimming and J lost 9 bases, with 12 bases between them.

The chain links TRBV9 to TRBJ2-1; D is ambiguous. From germline, CDR1 is SGDLS and CDR2 YYNGEE. CDR3 length equals 15 residues. V gave up 3 bases and J gave up 6 bases, with 16 bases separating them. In nucleotides, the CDR3 is TGTGCCAGCAGCGCGACTCCCTTTGGATTCAATGAGCAGTTCTTC. The encoded protein is CASSATPFGFNEQFF.

This chain joins TRBV27 and TRBJ2-1; 8 bases are a match to TRBD2. Germline CDR1 is MNHEY and CDR2 is SMNVEV (reference sequence). With 10 bases clipped from V and 9 bases from J, the junction kept 14 bases outside the gene matches. There are 14 residues in the CDR3. The CDR3 region is CATGTYGSGSEQFF. The CDR3, as DNA: TGTGCCACCGGGACATATGGAAGCGGGAGTGAGCAGTTCTTC.

The chain is built from TRBV9 and TRBJ1-2; D is perhaps TRBD1 (6 bases). V lost 4 bases and J 4 bases, leaving 11 bases between the germline ends. This CDR3 contains 13 residues. Germline V lookup: CDR1 SGDLS, CDR2 YYNGEE. For the CDR3, the DNA is TGTGCCAGCAGCCCCCGGGACACCTATGGCTACACCTTC. Protein sequence: CASSPRDTYGYTF.

The rearrangement links TRBV6-5 to TRBJ1-1; D unclear. V was cut by 0 bases and J by 7 bases, with 6 bases left in between. The CDR3 extends over 12 amino acids. Germline-derived CDR1 and CDR2 are MNHEY and SVGAGI. CDR3 nucleotides: TGTGCCAGCAGTTACTCGGCAGTTGAAGCTTTCTTT. As protein: CASSYSAVEAFF.

The chain couples TRBV5-4 to TRBJ2-5; D perhaps matches TRBD2 (6 bases). The germline V gene encodes CDR1 SGHNT and CDR2 YYREEE (reference sequence). The CDR3 contains 11 residues. V was clipped by 2 bases and J by 7 bases, with 6 bases between them. The CDR3 nucleotides are TGTGCCAGCAGCTTCGGGAGGACCCAGTACTTC. As protein: CASSFGRTQYF. The entire variable domain, with the rest obtained from reference TRBV5-4 and TRBJ2-5, is as follows: ETGVTQSPTHLIKTRGQQVTLRCSSQSGHNTVSWYQQALGQGPQFIFQYYREEENGRGNFPPRFSGLQFPNYSSELNVNALELDDSALYLCASSFGRTQYFGPGTRLLVL.

Here the CDR3 DNA reads TGTGCCAGCAGCGTCGCCGGGAGAGGCTACGAGCAGTACTTC. This codes for CASSVAGRGYEQYF. This sequence joins TRBV11-2 and TRBJ2-7; D possibly corresponds to TRBD2 (6 bases). This CDR3 has 14 residues. V lost 5 bases to trimming and J lost 3 bases, with 14 bases between them. Per the germline V gene, CDR1 is SGHAT and CDR2 is FQNNGV.

DNA for the CDR3: TGTGCCAGCAGTCCAGTTTCCTACGAGCAGTACTTC. Translation gives CASSPVSYEQYF. The V and J genes are TRBV28 and TRBJ2-7; D call uncertain. CDR1 and CDR2 from the germline V gene are MDHEN and SYDVKM. The CDR3 contains 12 residues. With 5 bases removed from V and 1 base from J, the gap between germline ends came to 6 bases.

The chain carries TRBV14 and TRBJ2-7, with a tentative D call TRBD1 (5 bases). V gave up 2 bases and J gave up 5 bases, with 13 bases separating them. CDR1 is SGHDN and CDR2 is FVKESK in the germline V gene. This CDR3 spans 14 amino acids. CDR3 sequence: CASSQLGLPHEQYF. The CDR3 DNA follows: TGTGCCAGCAGCCAATTGGGGCTCCCTCACGAGCAGTACTTC.

The chain employs TRBV27 and TRBJ1-1, with D possibly being TRBD1 (5 bases). The V and J ends lost 5 bases and 1 base respectively, with 11 bases between them. Per germline, CDR1 MNHEY and CDR2 SMNVEV (reference sequence). CDR3 length: 14 residues. CDR3 bases: TGTGCCAGCAGTCCTTTGGACACGAACACTGAAGCTTTCTTT. It specifies CASSPLDTNTEAFF.

Remarks on this clone: An end of the junction does not agree with germline; a read error may underlie this. This chain links TRBV14 with TRBJ2-7; D gene uncertain. The germline CDR1 and CDR2 sequences are SGHDN and FVKESK. This CDR3 spans 11 amino acids. Here the CDR3 DNA reads TGTGCCAGCAGCCAAGGTGGTAGCTCGCACTTC. As protein: CASSQGGSSHF.

The CDR3 spells CASTPGTTSRSEQYF. In DNA form, the CDR3 reads TGTGCCAGTACCCCCGGGACTACAAGCAGAAGCGAGCAGTACTTC. The chain links TRBV19 to TRBJ2-7; 7 nucleotides match TRBD2. V shed 7 bases and J 6 bases; nucleotides not matched to a gene: 15. CDR1 and CDR2 (germline): LNHDA, SQIVND (reference sequence). This CDR3 is built from 15 residues.

The chain is built from TRBV7-2 and TRBJ2-7; a weak D match, TRBD2 (5 bases). The CDR3 length is 14 residues. Per the germline V gene, CDR1 is SGHTA and CDR2 is FQGNSA. Trimming took 4 bases from V and 3 from J, leaving 13 bases between them. The chain's CDR3 is CASSSMGSGYEQYF. In DNA form, the CDR3 reads TGTGCCAGCAGCTCCATGGGCAGCGGCTACGAGCAGTACTTC. The complete variable domain, with remaining parts taken from reference TRBV7-2 and TRBJ2-7, reads GAGVSQSPSNKVTEKGKDVELRCDPISGHTALYWYRQSLGQGLEFLIYFQGNSAPDKSGLPSDRFSAERTGGSVSTLTIQRTQQEDSAVYLCASSSMGSGYEQYFGPGTRLTVT.

This sequence joins TRBV27 and TRBJ2-2; perhaps TRBD2 as D (5 bases). Germline CDR1 MNHEY, CDR2 SMNVEV (reference sequence). The CDR3 runs to 17 residues. V was pared by 0 bases and J by 4 bases, with 15 bases between. The DNA of the CDR3 is TGTGCCAGCAGTTTATCGCCCGGGATGGGCCCCACCGGGGAGCTGTTTTTT. Translation: CASSLSPGMGPTGELFF.